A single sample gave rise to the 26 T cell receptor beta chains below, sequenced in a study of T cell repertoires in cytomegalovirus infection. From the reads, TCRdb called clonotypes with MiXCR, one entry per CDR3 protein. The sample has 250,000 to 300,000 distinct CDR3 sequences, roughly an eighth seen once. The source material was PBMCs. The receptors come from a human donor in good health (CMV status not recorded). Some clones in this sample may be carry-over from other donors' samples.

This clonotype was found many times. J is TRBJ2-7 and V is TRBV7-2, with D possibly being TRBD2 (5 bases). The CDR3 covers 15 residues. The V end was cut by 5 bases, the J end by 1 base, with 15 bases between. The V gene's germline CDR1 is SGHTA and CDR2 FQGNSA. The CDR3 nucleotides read TGTGCCAGCAGCCCCGCAGCGGTCGGGTCCTACGAGCAGTACTTC. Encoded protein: CASSPAAVGSYEQYF.

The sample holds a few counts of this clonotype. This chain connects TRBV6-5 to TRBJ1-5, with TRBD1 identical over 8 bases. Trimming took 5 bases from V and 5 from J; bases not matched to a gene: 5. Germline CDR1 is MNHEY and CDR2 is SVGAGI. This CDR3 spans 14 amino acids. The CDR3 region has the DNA TGTGCCAGCAGTACGACAGGGGACCATCAGCCCCAGCATTTT. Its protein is CASSTTGDHQPQHF.

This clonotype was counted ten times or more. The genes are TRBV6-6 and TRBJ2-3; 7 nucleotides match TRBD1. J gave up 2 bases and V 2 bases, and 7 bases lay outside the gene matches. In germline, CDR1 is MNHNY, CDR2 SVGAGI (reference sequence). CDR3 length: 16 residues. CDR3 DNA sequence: TGTGCCAGCAGTTACGGAGAGAAGGGGGCCACAGATACGCAGTATTTT. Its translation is CASSYGEKGATDTQYF.

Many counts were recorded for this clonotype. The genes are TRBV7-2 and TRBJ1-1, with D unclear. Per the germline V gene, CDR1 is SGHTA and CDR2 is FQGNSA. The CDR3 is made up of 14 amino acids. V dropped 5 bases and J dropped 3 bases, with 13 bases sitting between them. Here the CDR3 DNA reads TGTGCCAGCAGCCGCCGGACCGGCGACACTGAAGCTTTCTTT. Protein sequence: CASSRRTGDTEAFF.

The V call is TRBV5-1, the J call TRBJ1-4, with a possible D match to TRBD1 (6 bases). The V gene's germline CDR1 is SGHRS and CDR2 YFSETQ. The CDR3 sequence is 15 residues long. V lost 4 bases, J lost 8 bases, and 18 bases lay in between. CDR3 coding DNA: TGCGCCAGCAGCCTCCTCGGGGGCGAGGTAGAAAAACTGTTTTTT. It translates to CASSLLGGEVEKLFF.

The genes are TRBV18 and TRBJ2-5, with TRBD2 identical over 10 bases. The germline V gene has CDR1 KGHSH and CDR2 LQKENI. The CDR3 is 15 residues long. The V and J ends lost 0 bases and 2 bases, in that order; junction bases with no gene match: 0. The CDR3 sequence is CASSPPSGRQETQYF. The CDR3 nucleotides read TGTGCCAGCTCACCACCTAGCGGGAGGCAAGAGACCCAGTACTTC.

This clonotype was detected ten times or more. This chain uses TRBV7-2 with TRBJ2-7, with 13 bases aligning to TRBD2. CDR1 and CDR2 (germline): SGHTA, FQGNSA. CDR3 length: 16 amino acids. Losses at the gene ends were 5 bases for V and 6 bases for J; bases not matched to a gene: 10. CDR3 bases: TGTGCCAGCAGCAAGGAGGGGGGACTAGCGGGAATCGAGCAGTACTTC. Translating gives CASSKEGGLAGIEQYF.

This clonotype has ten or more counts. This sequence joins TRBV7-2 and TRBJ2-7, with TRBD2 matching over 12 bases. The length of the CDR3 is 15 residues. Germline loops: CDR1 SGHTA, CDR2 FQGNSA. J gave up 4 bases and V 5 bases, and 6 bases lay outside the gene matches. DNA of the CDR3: TGTGCCAGCAGCCTACGACTAGCGGGAGTGTACGAGCAGTACTTC. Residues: CASSLRLAGVYEQYF. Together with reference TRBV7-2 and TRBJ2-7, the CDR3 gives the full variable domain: GAGVSQSPSNKVTEKGKDVELRCDPISGHTALYWYRQSLGQGLEFLIYFQGNSAPDKSGLPSDRFSAERTGGSVSTLTIQRTQQEDSAVYLCASSLRLAGVYEQYFGPGTRLTVT.

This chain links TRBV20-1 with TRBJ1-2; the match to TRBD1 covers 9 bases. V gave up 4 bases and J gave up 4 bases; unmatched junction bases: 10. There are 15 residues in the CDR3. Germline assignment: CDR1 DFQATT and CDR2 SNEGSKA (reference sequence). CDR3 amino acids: CSATTKQGAGYGYTF. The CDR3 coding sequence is TGCAGTGCTACGACCAAACAGGGGGCCGGCTATGGCTACACCTTC.

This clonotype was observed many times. The CDR3 bases are TGTGCCAGCAGACCAGTGGGAACTAATGAAAAACTGTTTTTT. Its translation is CASRPVGTNEKLFF. V is TRBV7-2 and J is TRBJ1-4; D call uncertain. CDR3 length: 14 amino acids. Germline V gene data show CDR1 as SGHTA and CDR2 as FQGNSA. Trimming took 6 bases from V and 1 from J, leaving 9 bases between them. The variable domain in full, with the rest retrieved from reference TRBV7-2 and TRBJ1-4, is GAGVSQSPSNKVTEKGKDVELRCDPISGHTALYWYRQSLGQGLEFLIYFQGNSAPDKSGLPSDRFSAERTGGSVSTLTIQRTQQEDSAVYLCASRPVGTNEKLFFGSGTQLSVL.

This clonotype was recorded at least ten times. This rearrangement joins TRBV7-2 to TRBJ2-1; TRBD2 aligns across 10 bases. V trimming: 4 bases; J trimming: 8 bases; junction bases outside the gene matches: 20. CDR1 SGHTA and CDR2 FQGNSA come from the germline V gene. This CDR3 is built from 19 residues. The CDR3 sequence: CASSSGSNGASGGRYEQFF. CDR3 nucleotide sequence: TGTGCCAGCAGCTCAGGTTCAAACGGGGCTAGCGGGGGTAGGTATGAGCAGTTCTTC.

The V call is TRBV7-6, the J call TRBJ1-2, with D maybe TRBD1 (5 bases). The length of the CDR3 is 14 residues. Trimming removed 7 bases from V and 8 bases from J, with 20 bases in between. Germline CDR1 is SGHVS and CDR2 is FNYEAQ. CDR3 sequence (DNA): TGTGCCAGCAAGCTTATCGGACATTTAGGAGGCTACACCTTC. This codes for CASKLIGHLGGYTF.

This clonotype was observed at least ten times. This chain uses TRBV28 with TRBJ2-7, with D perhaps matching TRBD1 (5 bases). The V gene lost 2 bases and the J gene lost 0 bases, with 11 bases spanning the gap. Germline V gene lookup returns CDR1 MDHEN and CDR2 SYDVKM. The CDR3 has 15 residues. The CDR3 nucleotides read TGTGCCAGCAGTTTACTTCAGGGCCTCTCCTACGAGCAGTACTTC. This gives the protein CASSLLQGLSYEQYF.

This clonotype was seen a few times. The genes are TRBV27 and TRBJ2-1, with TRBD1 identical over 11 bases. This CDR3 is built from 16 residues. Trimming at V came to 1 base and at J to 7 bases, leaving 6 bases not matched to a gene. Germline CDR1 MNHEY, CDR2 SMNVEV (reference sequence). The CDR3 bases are TGTGCCAGCAGTTTATTCCCCGGGACAGGGGGTAATGAGCAGTTCTTC. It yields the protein CASSLFPGTGGNEQFF.

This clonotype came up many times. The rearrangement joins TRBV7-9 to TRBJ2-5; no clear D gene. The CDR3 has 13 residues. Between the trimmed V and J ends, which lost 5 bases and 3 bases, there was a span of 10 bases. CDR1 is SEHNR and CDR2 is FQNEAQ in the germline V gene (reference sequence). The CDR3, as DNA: TGTGCCAGCAGCCGACCCCAGGAAGAGACCCAGTACTTC. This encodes CASSRPQEETQYF.

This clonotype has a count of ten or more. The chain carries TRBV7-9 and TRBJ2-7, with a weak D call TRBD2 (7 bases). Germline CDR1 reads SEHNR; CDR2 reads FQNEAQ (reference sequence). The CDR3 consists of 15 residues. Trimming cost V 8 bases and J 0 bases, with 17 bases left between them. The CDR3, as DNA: TGTGCCAGCGGAGGCGGGGGCGCAAGCTCCTACGAGCAGTACTTC. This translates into CASGGGGASSYEQYF.

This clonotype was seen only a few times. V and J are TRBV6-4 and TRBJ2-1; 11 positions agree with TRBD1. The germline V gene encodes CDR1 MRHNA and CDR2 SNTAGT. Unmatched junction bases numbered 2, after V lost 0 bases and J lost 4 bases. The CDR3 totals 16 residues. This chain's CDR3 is CASSDSGTGGYNEQFF. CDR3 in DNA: TGTGCCAGCAGTGACTCGGGGACAGGGGGATACAATGAGCAGTTCTTC.

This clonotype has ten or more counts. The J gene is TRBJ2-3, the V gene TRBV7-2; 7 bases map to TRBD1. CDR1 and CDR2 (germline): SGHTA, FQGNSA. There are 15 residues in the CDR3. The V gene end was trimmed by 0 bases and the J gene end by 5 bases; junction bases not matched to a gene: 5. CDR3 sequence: CASSLAGSGGDTQYF. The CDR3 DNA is TGTGCCAGCAGCTTAGCGGGATCAGGGGGAGATACGCAGTATTTT.

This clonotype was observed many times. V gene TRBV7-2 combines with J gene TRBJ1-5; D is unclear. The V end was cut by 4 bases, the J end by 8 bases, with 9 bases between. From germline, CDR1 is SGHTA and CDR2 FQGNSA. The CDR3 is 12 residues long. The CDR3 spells CASSSPREPQHF. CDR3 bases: TGTGCCAGCAGCTCCCCCCGAGAGCCCCAGCATTTT.

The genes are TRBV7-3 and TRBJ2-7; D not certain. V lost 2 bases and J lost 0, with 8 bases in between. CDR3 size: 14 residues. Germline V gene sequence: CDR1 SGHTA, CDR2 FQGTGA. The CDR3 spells CASSLLGPSYEQYF. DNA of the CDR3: TGTGCCAGCAGCTTACTAGGTCCCTCCTACGAGCAGTACTTC. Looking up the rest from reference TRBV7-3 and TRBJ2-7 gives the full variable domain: GAGVSQTPSNKVTEKGKYVELRCDPISGHTALYWYRQSLGQGPEFLIYFQGTGAADDSGLPNDRFFAVRPEGSVSTLKIQRTERGDSAVYLCASSLLGPSYEQYFGPGTRLTVT.

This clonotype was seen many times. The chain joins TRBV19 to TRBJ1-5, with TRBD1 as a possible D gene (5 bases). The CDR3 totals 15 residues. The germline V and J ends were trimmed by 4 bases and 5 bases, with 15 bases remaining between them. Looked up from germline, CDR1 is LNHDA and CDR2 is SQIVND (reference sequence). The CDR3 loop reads CASSTAGRTDQPQHF. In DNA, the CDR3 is TGTGCCAGTAGTACCGCAGGGAGGACGGATCAGCCCCAGCATTTT.

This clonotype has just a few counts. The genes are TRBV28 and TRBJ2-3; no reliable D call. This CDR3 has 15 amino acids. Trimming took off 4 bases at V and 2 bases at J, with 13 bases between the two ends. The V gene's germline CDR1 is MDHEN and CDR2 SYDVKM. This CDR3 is CASSSALRVTDTQYF. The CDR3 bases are TGTGCCAGCAGTTCAGCGCTACGGGTCACAGATACGCAGTATTTT.

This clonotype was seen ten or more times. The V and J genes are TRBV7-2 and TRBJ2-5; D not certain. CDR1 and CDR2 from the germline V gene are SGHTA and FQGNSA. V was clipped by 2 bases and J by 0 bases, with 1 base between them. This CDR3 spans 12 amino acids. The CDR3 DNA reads TGTGCCAGCAGCTTATACCAAGAGACCCAGTACTTC. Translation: CASSLYQETQYF.

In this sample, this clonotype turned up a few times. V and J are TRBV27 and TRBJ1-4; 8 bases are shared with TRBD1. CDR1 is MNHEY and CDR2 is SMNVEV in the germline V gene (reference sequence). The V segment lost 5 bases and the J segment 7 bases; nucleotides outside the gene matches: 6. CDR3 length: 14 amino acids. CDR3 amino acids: CASSPRGLVEKLFF. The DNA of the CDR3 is TGTGCCAGCAGTCCCAGGGGGCTGGTTGAAAAACTGTTTTTT.

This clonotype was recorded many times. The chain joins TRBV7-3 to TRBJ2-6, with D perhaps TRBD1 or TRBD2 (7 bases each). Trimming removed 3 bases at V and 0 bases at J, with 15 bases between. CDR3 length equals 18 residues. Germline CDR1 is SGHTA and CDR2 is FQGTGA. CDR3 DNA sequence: TGTGCCAGCAGCTTCACGGGGGGACAGATCTCTGGGGCCAACGTCCTGACTTTC. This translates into CASSFTGGQISGANVLTF.

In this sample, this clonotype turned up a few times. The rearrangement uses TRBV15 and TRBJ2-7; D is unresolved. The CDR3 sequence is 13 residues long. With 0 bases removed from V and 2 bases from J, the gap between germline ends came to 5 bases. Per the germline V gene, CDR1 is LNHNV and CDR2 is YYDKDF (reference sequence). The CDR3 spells CATSREHTYEQYF. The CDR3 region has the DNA TGTGCCACCAGCAGAGAGCACACCTACGAGCAGTACTTC.